Below, 31 T cell receptor beta chains from the same sample are listed, as sequenced in a study of Ad26.COV2.S vaccination and SARS-CoV-2 variants. Specified treatment: 19 received Ad26.COV2.S at low or high dose, single or two shots; five or six received placebo; per-sample allocation not given. Each sample was drawn 63 days after the first injection (of vaccine or placebo). Sequencing used immunoSEQ multiplex PCR; TCRdb keeps in-frame clones, though not all of them. The sample shows just over 350,000 clones, approximately 84% of them seen only once. The sequenced sample was peripheral blood, obtained in a trial of Ad26.COV2.S vaccine versus placebo. The receptors come from a person aged 18 to 65 who received the Ad26.COV2.S COVID-19 vaccine or a placebo.

This clone was seen a single time. The chain carries TRBV28 and TRBJ1-1; D is ambiguous. CDR3 size: 14 residues. V dropped 2 bases and J dropped 0 bases, with 7 bases sitting between them. Germline V lookup: CDR1 MDHEN, CDR2 SYDVKM. CDR3 DNA sequence: TGTGCCAGCAGTTTAGGGCTTGTGAACACTGAAGCTTTCTTT. Its translation is CASSLGLVNTEAFF.

The genes are TRBV11-2 and TRBJ1-1; D is possibly TRBD1 (6 bases). Germline CDR1 SGHAT, CDR2 FQNNGV. Between the trimmed V and J ends, which lost 3 bases and 0 bases, there was a span of 20 bases. The CDR3 runs to 18 residues. CDR3 loop: CASSLTTGRRGMNTEAFF. The DNA of the CDR3 is TGTGCCAGCAGCTTGACTACAGGGAGAAGGGGGATGAACACTGAAGCTTTCTTT.

The V call is TRBV30, the J call TRBJ1-1, with D perhaps matching TRBD1 (5 bases). The V and J ends lost 0 bases and 8 bases respectively, with 10 bases between them. The germline gives CDR1 GTSNPN, CDR2 SVGIG (reference sequence). CDR3 length: 12 residues. CDR3 DNA sequence: TGTGCCTGGAGTGTACGTGGGGGAGAAGCTTTCTTT. Translation: CAWSVRGGEAFF.

The V gene is TRBV5-1, the J gene TRBJ1-2, with D perhaps TRBD1 (5 bases). The CDR3 sequence is 14 residues long. The germline V and J ends were trimmed by 0 bases and 4 bases, with 10 bases remaining between them. CDR1 and CDR2 from the germline V gene are SGHRS and YFSETQ. The CDR3 region has the DNA TGCGCCAGCAGCTTGGGGGGCGCGGGCTATGGCTACACCTTC. It is translated as CASSLGGAGYGYTF.

The chain combines TRBV7-2 with TRBJ1-2; D not resolved. This CDR3 contains 11 residues. V gave up 3 bases and J gave up 2 bases, with 1 base separating them. The germline gives CDR1 SGHTA, CDR2 FQGNSA. The CDR3 DNA reads TGTGCCAGCAGCTTGAACTATGGCTACACCTTC. Translated: CASSLNYGYTF.

The CDR3 DNA sequence: TGTGCCATCAGTCTGACAGAGCGAGTAACTGAAGCTTTCTTT. This sequence encodes CAISLTERVTEAFF. The chain carries TRBV10-3 and TRBJ1-1, with TRBD1 as a possible D gene (5 bases). The germline V gene has CDR1 ENHRY and CDR2 SYGVKD. The CDR3 contains 14 residues. Trimming left V 5 bases short and J 5 bases short, with 15 bases between.

The chain links TRBV7-9 to TRBJ1-2; TRBD1 might be the D (6 bases). This CDR3 is 16 amino acids long. Trimming removed 0 bases from V and 3 bases from J, with 14 bases in between. Germline-derived CDR1 and CDR2 are SEHNR and FQNEAQ (reference sequence). CDR3 nucleotides: TGTGCCAGCAGCTTAGCTGGGGGGGCTGGAGACTATGGCTACACCTTC. Its protein is CASSLAGGAGDYGYTF.

This chain uses TRBV5-3 with TRBJ2-7; 10 bases match TRBD2. TRBV5-3 is treated as an ORF (open reading frame) with a function not yet certain. This CDR3 has 15 residues. Trimming at V came to 1 base and at J to 6 bases, leaving 7 bases not matched to a gene. The CDR3 loop is CARSLPSGSRGEQYF. Written as DNA, the CDR3 is TGTGCCAGAAGCTTGCCTAGCGGGAGTCGGGGCGAGCAGTACTTC.

The CDR3 DNA reads as TGTGCCTTTGTGGGACTAAACACCGGGGAGCTGTTTTTT. Its translation is CAFVGLNTGELFF. The chain carries TRBV5-4 and TRBJ2-2; 7 positions match TRBD2. This CDR3 has 13 residues. J gave up 2 bases and V 10 bases, and 5 bases lay outside the gene matches. CDR1 SGHNT and CDR2 YYREEE come from the germline V gene (reference sequence).

The chain carries TRBV30 and TRBJ2-7, with 7 bases that match TRBD1. Germline trimming cut 2 bases from V and 4 bases from J; bases unmatched to any gene: 5. The germline V gene has CDR1 GTSNPN and CDR2 SVGIG (reference sequence). This CDR3 is 13 amino acids long. The CDR3 loop is CAWSKQGWYEQYF. The CDR3 nucleotides read TGTGCCTGGAGTAAACAGGGGTGGTACGAGCAGTACTTC.

The V and J genes are TRBV6-5 and TRBJ2-7, with D tentatively TRBD2 (6 bases). This CDR3 spans 15 amino acids. Trimming took 5 bases from V and 7 from J, leaving 21 bases between them. Germline CDR1 MNHEY, CDR2 SVGAGI. CDR3 amino acids: CASSLTLTSSFEQYF. The CDR3 coding sequence is TGTGCCAGCAGTCTGACCCTGACTAGTTCTTTTGAGCAGTACTTC.

This clone was seen a few times. The rearrangement joins TRBV30 to TRBJ2-1; 7 nucleotides align to TRBD1. Germline CDR1 is GTSNPN and CDR2 is SVGIG (reference sequence). The CDR3 totals 14 residues. Trimming cost V 0 bases and J 7 bases; bases outside gene matches: 6. CDR3 sequence (DNA): TGTGCCTGGAGTGTAGTAGGGGGCCGGAATGAGCAGTTCTTC. Its translation: CAWSVVGGRNEQFF.

The chain employs TRBV18 and TRBJ1-2; no clear D gene. The CDR3 loop spans 13 amino acids. The germline V gene encodes CDR1 KGHSH and CDR2 LQKENI. V lost 3 bases and J lost 8, with 13 bases in between. For the CDR3, the DNA is TGTGCCAGCTCACCGACTGGCCTTTGGGGCTACACCTTC. Translating gives CASSPTGLWGYTF.

J is TRBJ1-6 and V is TRBV5-1; possible D gene TRBD1, 6 bases. Germline V CDR1 and CDR2: SGHRS, YFSETQ. V was pared by 7 bases and J by 9 bases, with 17 bases between. This CDR3 has 14 amino acids. This CDR3 reads CASRRGGDGSPLHF. In DNA, the CDR3 is TGCGCCAGCCGAAGGGGGGGGGATGGTTCACCCCTCCACTTT.

The chain employs TRBV19 and TRBJ2-2, with 9 bases that match TRBD1. Germline V gene lookup returns CDR1 LNHDA and CDR2 SQIVND (reference sequence). The CDR3 totals 15 residues. V lost 5 bases and J lost 5; bases outside the gene matches: 6. The CDR3 is CASSFTGGATGELFF. In DNA, the CDR3 is TGTGCCAGTAGTTTTACAGGGGGCGCAACCGGGGAGCTGTTTTTT.

The gene calls are TRBV23-1 and TRBJ2-3; tentative D call: TRBD1 (5 bases). TRBV23-1 is noted as an ORF with a role that remains uncertain. V was trimmed by 2 bases and J by 5 bases, leaving 14 bases between them. This CDR3 is 15 amino acids long. This CDR3 is CASSQIRGIGDTQYF. In nucleotides, the CDR3 is TGCGCCAGCAGTCAAATAAGGGGAATAGGAGATACGCAGTATTTT.

The chain is built from TRBV7-2 and TRBJ2-5; 7 positions agree with TRBD1. There are 16 residues in the CDR3. Germline V lookup: CDR1 SGHTA, CDR2 FQGNSA. With V trimmed by 1 base and J by 2 bases, 7 bases remained unmatched. In DNA, the CDR3 is TGTGCCAGCAGCTTAGTAGCGACAGGGCGACAAGAGACCCAGTACTTC. As protein: CASSLVATGRQETQYF.

V and J are TRBV5-1 and TRBJ2-3; D may be TRBD2 (5 bases). This CDR3 comprises 15 residues. Germline V gene data show CDR1 as SGHRS and CDR2 as YFSETQ. V was pared by 5 bases and J by 0 bases, with 13 bases between. The CDR3 protein is CASRVAGLSTDTQYF. The CDR3 coding sequence is TGCGCCAGCAGGGTGGCGGGTTTGAGCACAGATACGCAGTATTTT.

The J gene is TRBJ1-3, the V gene TRBV21-1. TRBV21-1 constitutes a pseudogene. The CDR3 spans 15 residues. CDR3 residues: CASSNFRCSGNTIYF. DNA for the CDR3: TGTGCCAGCAGCAATTTTAGGTGCTCTGGAAACACCATATATTTT.

V usage is TRBV24-1 and J usage is TRBJ2-1; TRBD2 agrees at 15 bases. V gave up 4 bases and J gave up 4 bases; unmatched junction bases: 4. The germline V gene has CDR1 KGHDR and CDR2 SFDVKD. This CDR3 has 17 amino acids. Here the CDR3 reads CATSDTGLAGGYNEQFF. CDR3 coding DNA: TGTGCCACCAGTGACACGGGACTAGCGGGAGGATACAATGAGCAGTTCTTC.

To note about this clone: A read error may produce the germline difference seen at one junction end. The CDR3 reads CASSPLGGGKQPQHF. CDR3 in DNA: TGTGCCAGCTCACCCCTTGGGGGGGGCAAACAGCCCCAGCATTTT. The rearrangement joins TRBV18 to TRBJ1-5; TRBD1 is a possible D gene (6 bases). Germline assignment: CDR1 KGHSH and CDR2 LQKENI. The CDR3 loop spans 15 amino acids.

This clone showed up just once. The rearrangement uses TRBV27 and TRBJ2-5; 9 nucleotides line up with TRBD2. The trim removed 5 bases at V and 5 bases at J, leaving 12 bases unmatched. The CDR3 runs to 16 residues. Germline CDR1 is MNHEY and CDR2 is SMNVEV (reference sequence). DNA of the CDR3: TGTGCCAGCAGTCCCAGCGTAGCGGGAGTAGGGGAGACCCAGTACTTC. Encoded protein: CASSPSVAGVGETQYF.

The chain has TRBV6-5 and TRBJ2-1, with no clear D. The germline V gene encodes CDR1 MNHEY and CDR2 SVGAGI. V dropped 4 bases and J dropped 4 bases, with 5 bases sitting between them. CDR3 size: 12 residues. CDR3 DNA sequence: TGTGCCAGCAGTTCAATATACAATGAGCAGTTCTTC. It encodes CASSSIYNEQFF.

The chain employs TRBV7-9 and TRBJ1-4; TRBD1 aligns across 9 bases. CDR3 length: 14 residues. Germline V gives CDR1 SEHNR, CDR2 FQNEAQ (reference sequence). After removal of 5 bases from V and 8 bases from J, the junction contained 6 bases not matched to a gene. CDR3 bases: TGTGCCAGCAGCGCGGGACAGGGAAAGGAAAAACTGTTTTTT. Its translation is CASSAGQGKEKLFF.

V gene TRBV7-6 combines with J gene TRBJ2-2; D is ambiguous. This CDR3 has 14 residues. From germline, CDR1 is SGHVS and CDR2 FNYEAQ. Trimming left V 1 base short and J 2 bases short, with 5 bases between. In nucleotides, the CDR3 is TGTGCCAGCAGCTTAGACATAAACACCGGGGAGCTGTTTTTT. Its protein product is CASSLDINTGELFF. Drawing the rest from reference TRBV7-6 and TRBJ2-2, the complete variable domain is GAGVSQSPRYKVTKRGQDVALRCDPISGHVSLYWYRQALGQGPEFLTYFNYEAQQDKSGLPNDRFSAERPEGSISTLTIQRTEQRDSAMYRCASSLDINTGELFFGEGSRLTVL.

Only one count was recorded for this clone. This chain links TRBV7-9 with TRBJ2-1; 9 bases are shared with TRBD2. Germline CDR1 reads SEHNR; CDR2 reads FQNEAQ (reference sequence). The CDR3 extends over 14 amino acids. With 5 bases clipped from V and 14 bases from J, the junction kept 13 bases outside the gene matches. In DNA form, the CDR3 reads TGTGCCAGCAGCCTCACGCGGCGGGAGGGCCCCGAGTTCTTC. Protein sequence: CASSLTRREGPEFF.

This sequence joins TRBV6-5 and TRBJ2-1; D is perhaps TRBD2 (6 bases). Germline assignment: CDR1 MNHEY and CDR2 SVGAGI. Trimming left V 0 bases short and J 2 bases short, with 11 bases between. This CDR3 contains 16 residues. The CDR3 nucleotides are TGTGCCAGCAGTTACTCGTCCGGGAGAACCTACAATGAGCAGTTCTTC. Encoded protein: CASSYSSGRTYNEQFF.

This chain links TRBV5-4 with TRBJ2-5; 9 bases map to TRBD2. Trimming at V came to 0 bases and at J to 4 bases, leaving 10 bases not matched to a gene. Looked up from germline, CDR1 is SGHNT and CDR2 is YYREEE (reference sequence). This CDR3 contains 17 residues. CDR3 amino acids: CASSLDGSRGGLETQYF. CDR3 DNA sequence: TGTGCCAGCAGCTTGGATGGTTCGCGGGGGGGCCTAGAGACCCAGTACTTC.

The CDR3 bases are TGCAGCGTTGAAGGGGGGGTGGCCTTCAACTATGGCTACACCTTC. As protein: CSVEGGVAFNYGYTF. V is TRBV29-1 and J is TRBJ1-2; the D gene is possibly TRBD1 (5 bases). The germline gives CDR1 SQVTM, CDR2 ANQGSEA. The CDR3 extends over 15 amino acids. V shed 1 base and J shed 2 bases, with 14 bases lying between them.

This clone was seen only a few times. This chain joins TRBV5-8 and TRBJ2-2; 7 nucleotides agree with TRBD2. Germline V gene sequence: CDR1 SGHTS, CDR2 YDEGEE. V lost 4 bases, J lost 3 bases, and 3 bases stayed unmatched. The CDR3 consists of 14 residues. CDR3 DNA: TGTGCCAGCAGCCCGGGACTACACACCGGGGAGCTGTTTTTT. It specifies CASSPGLHTGELFF. The complete variable domain, with remaining parts taken from reference TRBV5-8 and TRBJ2-2, reads EAGVTQSPTHLIKTRGQQATLRCSPISGHTSVYWYQQALGLGLQFLLWYDEGEERNRGNFPPRFSGRQFPNYSSELNVNALELEDSALYLCASSPGLHTGELFFGEGSRLTVL.

J is TRBJ2-3 and V is TRBV5-5, with 7 bases aligning to TRBD1. Per germline, CDR1 SGHKS and CDR2 YYEKEE (reference sequence). This CDR3 comprises 15 residues. The junction had 7 bases not matched to a gene; V was cut back by 4 bases and J by 2 bases. The CDR3 sequence is CASSRTGAPTDTQYF. CDR3 nucleotides: TGTGCCAGCAGCCGTACAGGGGCTCCCACAGATACGCAGTATTTT.